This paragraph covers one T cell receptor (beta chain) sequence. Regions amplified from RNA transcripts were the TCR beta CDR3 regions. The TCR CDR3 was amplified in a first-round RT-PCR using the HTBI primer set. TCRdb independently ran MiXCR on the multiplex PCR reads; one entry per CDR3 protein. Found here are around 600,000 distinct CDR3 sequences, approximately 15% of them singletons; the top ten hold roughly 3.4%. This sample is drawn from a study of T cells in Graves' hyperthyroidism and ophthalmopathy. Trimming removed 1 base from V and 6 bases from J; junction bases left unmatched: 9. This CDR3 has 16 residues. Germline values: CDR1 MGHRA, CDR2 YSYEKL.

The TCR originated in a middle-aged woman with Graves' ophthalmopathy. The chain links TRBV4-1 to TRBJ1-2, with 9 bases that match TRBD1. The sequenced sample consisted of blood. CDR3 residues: CASSQVLNRGRNGYTF. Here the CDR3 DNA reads TGCGCCAGCAGCCAAGTCTTAAACAGGGGGCGAAATGGCTACACCTTC.